Included here is one T cell receptor (beta chain) sequence, with context. Generated by immunoSEQ multiplex PCR, the TCRdb table keeps only in-frame clones and is missing some. The data show tens of thousands of clones, roughly 93% seen once. This sample was included in a study of technical replicates of blood from a handful of donors. With V trimmed by 2 bases and J by 4 bases, 4 bases remained unmatched. The CDR3 totals 14 residues. CDR1 is KGHSH, CDR2 LQKENI, per germline. The sample comprised T cells isolated from PBMCs. The rearrangement uses TRBV18 and TRBJ1-1; 7 nucleotides match TRBD1. This sequence was found in a human donor in good health. CDR3 sequence: CASSPNRGATEAFF. The CDR3 coding sequence is TGTGCCAGCTCACCAAACAGGGGAGCCACTGAAGCTTTCTTT.